Following are 30 T cell receptor beta chains from one sample sequenced in a study of low-dose radiotherapy and immunotherapy resistance in tumors. TRAV- and TRBV-specific primers were used for first-strand cDNA, which covered alpha and beta chains. With a constant-region primer and a V-primer adapter, TCRs were subjected to 20 PCR cycles of amplification. One entry per CDR3 protein results from TCRdb running MiXCR on the reads. The table records approximately 91,000 distinct CDR3 sequences, 20% to 25% of them present only once. Sample time point: after trial treatment. Treatment here: LDRT plus nivolumab, ipilimumab, low-dose cyclophosphamide and aspirin (RACIN trial). The sample was PBMCs, taken after low-dose radiotherapy plus immunotherapy. These receptors were taken from a female donor with ovarian cancer.

This clonotype was seen many times. This chain links TRBV5-5 with TRBJ2-3; no firm D call. Germline V CDR1 and CDR2: SGHKS, YYEKEE (reference sequence). This CDR3 has 15 amino acids. Trimming pared 3 bases from V and 0 bases from J, leaving 11 bases between. The CDR3 nucleotides read TGTGCCAGCAGCTCTCAAGCGCCTAGCACAGATACGCAGTATTTT. Its protein product is CASSSQAPSTDTQYF.

In this sample, this clonotype turned up many times. This chain uses TRBV20-1 with TRBJ2-7; 11 bases agree with TRBD2. Germline V lookup: CDR1 DFQATT, CDR2 SNEGSKA (reference sequence). The ends lost 3 bases at V and 3 bases at J; junction bases unmatched: 1. The CDR3 is 13 amino acids. The DNA of the CDR3 is TGCAGTGCTAGGACTAGCGGGAACTACGAGCAGTACTTC. Translating it yields CSARTSGNYEQYF.

There are many counts of this clonotype. The DNA for the CDR3 is TGTGCCAGCAGCCGGATAGCGGGCCGACCCACCGGGGAGCTGTTTTTT. It is translated as CASSRIAGRPTGELFF. This rearrangement joins TRBV7-8 to TRBJ2-2, with 7 bases matching TRBD2. The J segment lost 4 bases and the V segment lost 5 bases, leaving 10 bases of the junction unmatched. Germline loops: CDR1 SGHVS, CDR2 FQNEAQ. The CDR3 extends over 16 amino acids.

Ten or more counts support this clonotype. This sequence joins TRBV19 and TRBJ1-1; D unclear. The CDR3 is 15 residues long. V lost 3 bases, J lost 0 bases, and 11 bases lay in between. Germline V lookup: CDR1 LNHDA, CDR2 SQIVND (reference sequence). In DNA form, the CDR3 reads TGTGCCAGTAGTATCCGGTCAAGCATGAACACTGAAGCTTTCTTT. Its translation is CASSIRSSMNTEAFF.

This clonotype was detected many times. The V gene is TRBV7-2, the J gene TRBJ1-2; 9 nucleotides agree with TRBD1. Germline V gene lookup returns CDR1 SGHTA and CDR2 FQGNSA. There are 15 residues in the CDR3. After removal of 0 bases from V and 4 bases from J, the junction contained 3 bases not matched to a gene. This CDR3 reads CASSLADRGAYGYTF. CDR3 sequence (DNA): TGTGCCAGCAGCTTAGCGGACAGGGGTGCCTATGGCTACACCTTC.

The CDR3 region has the DNA TGTGCCAGCAGTGAACGGGCGAACACCGGGGAGCTGTTTTTT. Encoded protein: CASSERANTGELFF. V is TRBV6-2 or TRBV6-3 and J is TRBJ2-2, with D hard to call. Germline lookup yields CDR1 MNHEY and CDR2 SVGEGT. The CDR3 runs 14 residues. Trimming took off 5 bases at V and 0 bases at J, with 7 bases between the two ends.

This clonotype was detected many times. J is TRBJ1-1 and V is TRBV6-2 or TRBV6-3, with D unresolved. This CDR3 has 14 amino acids. Looked up from germline, CDR1 is MNHEY and CDR2 is SVGEGT. The V end lost 2 bases, the J end lost 1 base, and 8 bases lay between the germline ends. In DNA, the CDR3 is TGTGCCAGCAGTTACGCGGGTACGAACACTGAAGCTTTCTTT. It specifies CASSYAGTNTEAFF.

Many counts were recorded for this clonotype. The rearrangement joins TRBV2 to TRBJ2-7; D uncertain. The CDR3 spans 15 residues. V was trimmed by 7 bases and J by 2 bases, leaving 18 bases between them. Looked up from germline, CDR1 is SNHLY and CDR2 is FYNNEI. Here the CDR3 reads CASTDAPDFPYEQYF. The CDR3 nucleotides read TGTGCCAGCACTGATGCACCGGATTTCCCCTACGAGCAGTACTTC.

This clonotype appeared many times. This chain links TRBV5-6 with TRBJ2-5; D not certain. The CDR3 spans 13 residues. The ends were cut back, 1 base at V and 4 bases at J, with 8 bases in the middle. Germline V gene lookup returns CDR1 SGHDT and CDR2 YYEEEE. This chain's CDR3 is CASSLTAGETQYF. CDR3 coding DNA: TGTGCCAGCAGCTTGACCGCTGGAGAGACCCAGTACTTC.

Remarks on this clonotype: At one boundary the junction diverges from the germline segment, which might be a read error. The chain combines TRBV6-6 with TRBJ2-7; no firm D call. The V gene's germline CDR1 is MNHNY and CDR2 SVGAGI (reference sequence). The CDR3 is 13 amino acids. The DNA of the CDR3 is TGTGACAGCAGTTATGGCTCTTCCTACGAGCAGTACTTC. It codes for CDSSYGSSYEQYF.

This clonotype was found a few times. V gene TRBV6-2 or TRBV6-3 combines with J gene TRBJ1-1; no clear D gene. The CDR3 has 14 residues. The V and J ends lost 2 bases and 4 bases respectively, with 11 bases between them. Germline lookup yields CDR1 MNHEY and CDR2 SVGEGT. The CDR3 here is CASSYVSVRTEAFF. The CDR3 DNA is TGTGCCAGCAGTTACGTCTCGGTGCGCACTGAAGCTTTCTTT.

This clonotype was seen at least ten times. This rearrangement joins TRBV23-1 to TRBJ1-5, with TRBD1 as a possible D gene (5 bases). TRBV23-1 carries the ORF label, with uncertain function. CDR3 length: 14 residues. Deletions cut 4 bases from V and 4 bases from J, with 11 bases between. CDR3: CASSRGGENQPQHF. In nucleotides, the CDR3 is TGCGCCAGCAGTCGGGGGGGAGAAAATCAGCCCCAGCATTTT.

Points on this clonotype: It is likely a read error: a sequence one base away is far more abundant. The V and J genes are TRBV2 and TRBJ2-1; 11 bases are a match to TRBD1. With V trimmed by 6 bases and J by 13 bases, 8 bases remained unmatched. The CDR3 consists of 13 residues. In germline, CDR1 is SNHLY, CDR2 FYNNEI. The CDR3 nucleotides are TGTGCCAGCAGGGGGACAGGGGGTGAGACCCAGTTCTTC. Its protein is CASRGTGGETQFF.

This clonotype was recorded many times. V is TRBV15 and J is TRBJ2-3; D is ambiguous. This CDR3 has 14 amino acids. Germline values: CDR1 LNHNV, CDR2 YYDKDF (reference sequence). V lost 5 bases, J lost 1 base, and 10 bases lay in between. The CDR3 nucleotides are TGTGCCACCAGCGGGATACAAGGCACAGATACGCAGTATTTT. Translated: CATSGIQGTDTQYF.

This clonotype was seen many times. The CDR3 DNA sequence: TGTGCCAGCTCACGAACCGGGACAGGGGGTTTAACTGGGACTGAAGCTTTCTTT. As protein: CASSRTGTGGLTGTEAFF. The chain uses TRBV18 and TRBJ1-1; 11 bases map to TRBD1. This CDR3 contains 18 residues. CDR1 KGHSH and CDR2 LQKENI come from the germline V gene. After removal of 4 bases from V and 5 bases from J, the junction contained 15 bases not matched to a gene.

This clonotype was seen ten or more times. The V call is TRBV7-8, the J call TRBJ2-2; TRBD2 aligns across 7 bases. CDR3 length equals 13 residues. From germline, CDR1 is SGHVS and CDR2 FQNEAQ. The V gene end was trimmed by 5 bases and the J gene end by 8 bases; junction bases not matched to a gene: 5. The CDR3 sequence is CASSVIAGGELFF. The CDR3 DNA follows: TGTGCCAGCAGCGTCATAGCGGGTGGGGAGCTGTTTTTT.

Ten or more counts support this clonotype. The J gene is TRBJ2-1, the V gene TRBV19; the D is unclear. CDR3 length: 17 amino acids. Germline-derived CDR1 and CDR2 are LNHDA and SQIVND (reference sequence). The V and J ends lost 0 bases and 1 base respectively, with 13 bases between them. CDR3 sequence reads: CASSIDLVGKSYNEQFF. The CDR3 region has the DNA TGTGCCAGTAGTATAGATCTGGTGGGGAAGTCCTACAATGAGCAGTTCTTC.

This chain links TRBV20-1 with TRBJ2-5; possibly TRBD1 or TRBD2 for D (5 bases each). This CDR3 has 14 residues. The V end was cut by 5 bases, the J end by 1 base, with 14 bases between. The germline CDR1 and CDR2 sequences are DFQATT and SNEGSKA (reference sequence). CDR3 amino acids: CSALFSGPQETQYF. The CDR3 DNA sequence: TGCAGTGCTTTATTCTCGGGACCCCAAGAGACCCAGTACTTC.

This clonotype was counted ten times or more. V usage is TRBV29-1 and J usage is TRBJ2-4; D is uncertain. CDR1 and CDR2 from the germline V gene are SQVTM and ANQGSEA. The V end was cut by 4 bases, the J end by 1 base, with 8 bases between. The CDR3 has 13 residues. CDR3 loop: CSVAVRAKNIQYF. The CDR3, as DNA: TGCAGCGTTGCGGTCAGGGCCAAAAACATTCAGTACTTC.

This clonotype has a count of ten or more. This chain joins TRBV6-2 or TRBV6-3 and TRBJ2-1, with D possibly being TRBD2 (6 bases). Trimming removed 8 bases from V and 0 bases from J, with 20 bases in between. The CDR3 covers 17 residues. The germline CDR1 and CDR2 sequences are MNHEY and SVGEGT. The CDR3 region has the DNA TGTGCCAGCGCTAGGGGTGCCGGGGGAAGCTCCTACAATGAGCAGTTCTTC. It encodes CASARGAGGSSYNEQFF.

The V and J genes are TRBV23-1 and TRBJ2-3; D tentatively reads TRBD1 or TRBD2 (6 bases each). TRBV23-1 is classed as an ORF, of uncertain function. Trimming removed 8 bases from V and 2 bases from J, with 14 bases in between. The CDR3 is 14 amino acids. The CDR3 here is CASCGWGATDTQYF. In nucleotides, the CDR3 is TGCGCCAGCTGTGGGTGGGGGGCCACAGATACGCAGTATTTT.

This clonotype was seen repeatedly, ten times or more. CDR3 sequence: CSAASGANEQFF. Here the CDR3 DNA reads TGCAGTGCGGCTAGCGGGGCGAATGAGCAGTTCTTC. V and J are TRBV20-1 and TRBJ2-1; TRBD2 agrees at 9 bases. The germline V gene encodes CDR1 DFQATT and CDR2 SNEGSKA (reference sequence). The CDR3 is 12 residues long. The V and J ends lost 6 bases and 7 bases, in that order; junction bases with no gene match: 4.

The chain has TRBV28 and TRBJ2-1, with no clear D. Germline CDR1 reads MDHEN; CDR2 reads SYDVKM. The CDR3 covers 15 residues. The V gene lost 2 bases and the J gene lost 0 bases, with 8 bases spanning the gap. CDR3 amino acids: CASSLSLSSYNEQFF. The CDR3 DNA is TGTGCCAGCAGTTTAAGCCTAAGCTCCTACAATGAGCAGTTCTTC.

The CDR3 reads CAIGEGPYGYTF. CDR3 nucleotides: TGTGCCATCGGGGAGGGCCCCTATGGCTACACCTTC. This chain uses TRBV10-3 with TRBJ1-2; D ambiguous. CDR1 and CDR2 from the germline V gene are ENHRY and SYGVKD. The CDR3 is 12 residues long. The V and J ends lost 8 bases and 4 bases respectively, with 11 bases between them.

This clonotype came up many times. The chain carries TRBV10-3 and TRBJ2-2; weak D call: TRBD2 (6 bases). This CDR3 spans 16 amino acids. V was clipped by 6 bases and J by 0 bases, with 14 bases between them. From germline, CDR1 is ENHRY and CDR2 SYGVKD. The CDR3 bases are TGTGCCATCAGCGGAGGGCAGACTACGAACACCGGGGAGCTGTTTTTT. Translating it yields CAISGGQTTNTGELFF.

In this sample, this clonotype turned up many times. The chain links TRBV4-1 to TRBJ1-1; D may be TRBD1 (5 bases). The CDR3 length is 14 residues. Germline values: CDR1 MGHRA, CDR2 YSYEKL. Trimming shortened V by 0 bases and J by 4 bases, and 9 bases separated the two germline ends. The CDR3 nucleotides read TGCGCCAGCAGCCAAGAGGGCAGGGTCACTGAAGCTTTCTTT. It is translated as CASSQEGRVTEAFF.

Many counts were recorded for this clonotype. This rearrangement joins TRBV11-2 to TRBJ1-1; no reliable D call. The CDR3 has 15 residues. Trimming took 5 bases from V and 0 from J, leaving 13 bases between them. Germline assignment: CDR1 SGHAT and CDR2 FQNNGV. The CDR3 nucleotides are TGTGCCAGCAGCCCAGTCGTAGGAATGAACACTGAAGCTTTCTTT. It encodes CASSPVVGMNTEAFF. The complete variable domain, with remaining parts taken from reference TRBV11-2 and TRBJ1-1, reads EAGVAQSPRYKIIEKRQSVAFWCNPISGHATLYWYQQILGQGPKLLIQFQNNGVVDDSQLPKDRFSAERLKGVDSTLKIQPAKLEDSAVYLCASSPVVGMNTEAFFGQGTRLTVV.

Ten or more counts support this clonotype. The V call is TRBV16, the J call TRBJ2-3, with D hard to call. V lost 5 bases and J lost 0, with 3 bases in between. The CDR3 is made up of 12 amino acids. In germline, CDR1 is KGHSY, CDR2 FQNENV. CDR3 residues: CASSISTDTQYF. DNA for the CDR3: TGTGCCAGCAGCATAAGCACAGATACGCAGTATTTT.

This clonotype occurred many times. The chain is built from TRBV7-9 and TRBJ2-1; TRBD2 matches 9 bases. Germline V gene lookup returns CDR1 SEHNR and CDR2 FQNEAQ (reference sequence). V lost 2 bases to trimming and J lost 5 bases; unmatched junction nucleotides: 10. CDR3 size: 17 residues. CDR3 in DNA: TGTGCCAGCAGCTTAAATAGCGGGAGTTTAATCCACAATGAGCAGTTCTTC. Protein: CASSLNSGSLIHNEQFF. The variable domain in full, completed from reference TRBV7-9 and TRBJ2-1, reads DTGVSQNPRHKITKRGQNVTFRCDPISEHNRLYWYRQTLGQGPEFLTYFQNEAQLEKSRLLSDRFSAERPKGSFSTLEIQRTEQGDSAMYLCASSLNSGSLIHNEQFFGPGTRLTVL.

This clonotype was counted only a few times. This sequence is one base from a far larger clone and is likely a read error. This rearrangement joins TRBV24-1 to TRBJ1-2, with 12 positions matching TRBD1. The length of the CDR3 is 19 residues. CDR1 is KGHDR and CDR2 is SFDVKD in the germline V gene. CDR3 DNA: TGTGCCAGCAGTTCCCGGGGCCCTGGGACAGGGGGCTCTAACTATGGCTTCACCTTC. It translates to CASSSRGPGTGGSNYGFTF.